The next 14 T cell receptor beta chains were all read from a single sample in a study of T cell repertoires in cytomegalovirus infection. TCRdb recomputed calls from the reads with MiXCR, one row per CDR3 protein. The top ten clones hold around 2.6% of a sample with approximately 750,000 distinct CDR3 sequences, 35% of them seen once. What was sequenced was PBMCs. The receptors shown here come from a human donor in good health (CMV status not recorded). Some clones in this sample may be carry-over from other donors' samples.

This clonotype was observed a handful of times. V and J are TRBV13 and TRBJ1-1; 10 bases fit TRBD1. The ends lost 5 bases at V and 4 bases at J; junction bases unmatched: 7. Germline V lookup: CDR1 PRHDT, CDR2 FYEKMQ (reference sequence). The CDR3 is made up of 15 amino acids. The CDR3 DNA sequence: TGTGCCAGCAGCCTAACCGACAGGGGGCTCACTGAAGCTTTCTTT. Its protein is CASSLTDRGLTEAFF.

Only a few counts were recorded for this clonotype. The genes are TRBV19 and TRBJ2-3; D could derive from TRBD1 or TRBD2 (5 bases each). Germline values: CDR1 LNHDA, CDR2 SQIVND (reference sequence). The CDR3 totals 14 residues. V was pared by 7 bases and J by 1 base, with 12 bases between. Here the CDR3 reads CASNARGGTDTQYF. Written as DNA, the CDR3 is TGTGCCAGTAACGCCCGAGGGGGCACAGATACGCAGTATTTT.

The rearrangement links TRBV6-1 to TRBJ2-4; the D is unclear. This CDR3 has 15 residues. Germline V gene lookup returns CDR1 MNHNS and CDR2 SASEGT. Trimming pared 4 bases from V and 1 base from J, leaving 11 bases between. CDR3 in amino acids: CASSGGELAKNIQYF. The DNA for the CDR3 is TGTGCCAGCAGTGGTGGGGAATTGGCCAAAAACATTCAGTACTTC.

DNA for the CDR3: TGTGCCAGTAGTATGCTTGGAGGAGGGGGTAACGGCGGGGAGCTGTTTTTT. This translates into CASSMLGGGGNGGELFF. The chain is built from TRBV19 and TRBJ2-2, with D perhaps matching TRBD1 or TRBD2 (6 bases each). Per germline, CDR1 LNHDA and CDR2 SQIVND (reference sequence). The CDR3 is 17 amino acids. The ends were cut back, 3 bases at V and 7 bases at J, with 21 bases in the middle.

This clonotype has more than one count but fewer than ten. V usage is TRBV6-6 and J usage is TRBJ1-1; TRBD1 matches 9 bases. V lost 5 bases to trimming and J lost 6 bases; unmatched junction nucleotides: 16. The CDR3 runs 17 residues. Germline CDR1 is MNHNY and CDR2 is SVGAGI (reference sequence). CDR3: CASSRDRGNLRVAEAFF. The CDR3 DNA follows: TGTGCCAGCAGTCGCGACAGGGGGAATTTGAGGGTCGCTGAAGCTTTCTTT.

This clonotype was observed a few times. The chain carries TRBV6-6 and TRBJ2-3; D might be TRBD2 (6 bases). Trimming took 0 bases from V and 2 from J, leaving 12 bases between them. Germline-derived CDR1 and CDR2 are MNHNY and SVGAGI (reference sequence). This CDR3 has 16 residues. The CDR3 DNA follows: TGTGCCAGCAGTTACTCGGCTAGCGCCCCCACAGATACGCAGTATTTT. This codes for CASSYSASAPTDTQYF.

The DNA of the CDR3 is TGTGCCAGCAGGGGACAGGGGGCCACTGAAGCTTTCTTT. Amino acid sequence: CASRGQGATEAFF. The chain couples TRBV12-3 or TRBV12-4 to TRBJ1-1; the match to TRBD1 covers 12 bases. CDR3 size: 13 residues. J was trimmed by 4 bases and V by 6 bases; bases with no gene match: 0.

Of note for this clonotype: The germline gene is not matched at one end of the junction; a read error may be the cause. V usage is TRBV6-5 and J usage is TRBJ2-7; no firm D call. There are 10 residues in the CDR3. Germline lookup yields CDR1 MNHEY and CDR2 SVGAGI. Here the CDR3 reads CASTPPEKYF. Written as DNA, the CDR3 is TGTGCCAGCACTCCCCCCGAGAAGTACTTC.

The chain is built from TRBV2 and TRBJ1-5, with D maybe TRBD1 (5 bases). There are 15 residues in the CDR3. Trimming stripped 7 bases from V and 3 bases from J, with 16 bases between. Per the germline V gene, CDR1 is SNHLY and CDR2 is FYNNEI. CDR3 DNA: TGTGCCAGCAAAGTTTCCAGGGCCGACAATCAGCCCCAGCATTTT. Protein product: CASKVSRADNQPQHF.

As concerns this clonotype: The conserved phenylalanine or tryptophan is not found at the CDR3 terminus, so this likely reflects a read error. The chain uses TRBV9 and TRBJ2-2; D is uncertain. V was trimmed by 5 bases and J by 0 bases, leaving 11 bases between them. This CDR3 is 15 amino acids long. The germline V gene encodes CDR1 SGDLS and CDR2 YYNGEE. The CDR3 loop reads CASRPQQTNTGELFL. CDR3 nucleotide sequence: TGTGCCAGCAGGCCTCAACAGACGAACACCGGGGAGCTGTTTTTG.

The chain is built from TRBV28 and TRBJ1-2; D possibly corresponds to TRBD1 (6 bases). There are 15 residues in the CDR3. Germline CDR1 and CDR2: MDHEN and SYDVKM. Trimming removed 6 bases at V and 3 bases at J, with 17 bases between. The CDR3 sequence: CASSPPGGKDYGYTF. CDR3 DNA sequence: TGTGCCAGCAGCCCCCCGGGGGGCAAGGACTATGGCTACACCTTC.

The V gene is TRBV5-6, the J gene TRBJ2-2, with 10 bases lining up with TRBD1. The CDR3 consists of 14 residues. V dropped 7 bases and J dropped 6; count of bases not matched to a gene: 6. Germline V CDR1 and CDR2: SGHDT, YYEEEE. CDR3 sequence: CASAGQGVSGELFF. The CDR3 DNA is TGTGCCAGCGCCGGACAGGGGGTCTCCGGGGAGCTGTTTTTT. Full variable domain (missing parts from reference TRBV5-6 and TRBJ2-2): DAGVTQSPTHLIKTRGQQVTLRCSPKSGHDTVSWYQQALGQGPQFIFQYYEEEERQRGNFPDRFSGHQFPNYSSELNVNALLLGDSALYLCASAGQGVSGELFFGEGSRLTVL.

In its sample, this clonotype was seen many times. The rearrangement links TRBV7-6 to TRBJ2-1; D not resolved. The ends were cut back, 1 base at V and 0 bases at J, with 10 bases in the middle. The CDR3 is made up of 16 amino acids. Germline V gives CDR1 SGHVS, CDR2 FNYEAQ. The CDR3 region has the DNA TGTGCCAGCAGCTTAGTACAGACCAGCTCCTACAATGAGCAGTTCTTC. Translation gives CASSLVQTSSYNEQFF.

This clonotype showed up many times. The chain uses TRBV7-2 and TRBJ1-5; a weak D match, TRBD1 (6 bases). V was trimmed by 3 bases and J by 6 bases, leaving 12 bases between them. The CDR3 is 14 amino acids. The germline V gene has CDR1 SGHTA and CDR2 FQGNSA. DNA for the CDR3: TGTGCCAGCAGCTTGGTCAGGGGAGGTCAGCCCCAGCATTTT. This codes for CASSLVRGGQPQHF.